The clone carrying this TCR beta chain has only a few counts. Trimming cost V 8 bases and J 4 bases, with 16 bases left between them. This CDR3 comprises 14 residues. Germline V gene sequence: CDR1 LNHDA, CDR2 SQIVND (reference sequence). What was amplified from RNA transcripts were TCR beta CDR3 regions. During a first-round RT-PCR of the TCR CDR3, the HTBI primer set was used. TCRdb reanalysed the multiplex PCR reads using MiXCR and keeps one entry per CDR3 protein. The sample has about 380,000 distinct CDR3 sequences, 13% seen once; the top ten hold around 21%. This specimen belongs to a study of T cells in Graves' hyperthyroidism and ophthalmopathy. Orbital computed tomography, thyroid ultrasound, serum thyroxine and TRAb, and clinical symptoms together informed the diagnoses.

The receptor's source is a man between 25 and 39 years old with Graves' hyperthyroidism that later progressed to Graves' ophthalmopathy. The rearrangement links TRBV19 to TRBJ2-3, with D maybe TRBD2 (6 bases). Sequencing used blood. In nucleotides, the CDR3 is TGTGCCAGTGGTGGGTCGGGGGACGCAGATACGCAGTATTTT. This encodes CASGGSGDADTQYF.